What follows describes a single T cell receptor (beta chain). Its antigen specificity is not known. Base qualities are not recorded, but no much larger clone differs from it by a single base. These data are taken from a study of cytomegalovirus exposure and HLA in healthy donors (dated by TCRdb to 2016 to 2017). For the study in its entirety: An earlier analysis of several hundred of the donors reported 276 Gb of sequence data and 100 million to 140 million unique TCR beta sequences from 150 million to 200 million T cells. Roughly 320 gigabases of sequencing data and approximately 92 million unique TCR sequences made up an early release that covered 500 to 650 HLA-typed donors. Of the 300 to 450 genotyped donors, 81% were placed in the genetic ancestry cluster associated with self-reported Caucasian donors. The study was designed to test whether signatures of past pathogen exposure could be identified by cataloging public T cell receptors. The study profiled the T cell repertoires of about 720 subjects by immunosequencing and related them to cytomegalovirus serostatus. Besides the first cohort of roughly 640 subjects, a separate validation cohort made up of about 120 different subjects was used. High-throughput TCR immunosequencing, statistical association of individual TCRs with disease status, and machine learning were combined to predict cytomegalovirus infection status. A later analysis re-examined previously published TCR beta repertoires from 600 to 700 donors and added high-resolution HLA genotyping to investigate patterns of TCR occurrence. The later analysis used no new phenotypic data to find candidate immune exposures, relying instead on TCR beta sequences and their occurrence across donors. To decide whether each TCR beta V gene segment behaved as functional or pseudogenic, an earlier analysis of 587 of the donors relied on high-throughput TCR beta sequencing. Donor age, sex, ethnicity and CMV serostatus were collected together with the repertoire data. A later genetic analysis used genome-wide SNP genotypes for about three fifths of the 666 donors, treating that subset as a discovery cohort. All discovery cohort repertoires had been generated on a single sequencing platform. HLA typing included class I and class II loci at four-digit resolution. The number of typed donors differed by locus: about 629-630 for A, B, C, DRB1 and DQB1; approximately 520 for DQA1; about 600 for DPA1; and some 470 for DPB1. Five DR-DQ haplotypes were treated as single units for association and clustering because of strong linkage in the cohort. Among some 400 genotyped donors of the cohort, an average of approximately 250,000 unique TCR beta nucleotide sequences were sequenced per donor, roughly 18% of them non-productive.

In total, 500 to 700 healthy bone marrow donors made up the cohort. At the time of sampling, all cohort members were nominally healthy, though unrecorded immune exposures were likely present. The donor tested CMV seronegative, placing the donor among the 350 or so seronegative members of the cohort. A peripheral blood sample was collected from each donor, and TCR beta sequencing was performed on peripheral blood mononuclear cells. Genomic DNA was extracted from the blood cell samples with the Qiagen DNeasy Blood Extraction Kit. The paper as a whole reports these results and caveats: Immune exposure information for the cohort was limited to CMV serostatus. In the study, 150 to 200 TCR beta chains were listed as associated with cytomegalovirus. In a later analysis, HLA-associated TCR beta chains were found to be more clonally expanded and to have lower generation probabilities than equally common non-associated chains. A later genetic analysis associated a missense DCLRE1C variant with V-gene and J-gene trimming of TCR beta chains, and an independent cohort replicated the association. In a later analysis, about 16,000 TCR beta sequences were associated with specific HLA alleles at a false discovery rate of 0.05. According to a later analysis, most CMV-associated TCR beta chains appeared to be HLA-restricted, and the HLA associations seemed to be driven largely by CMV exposure. Because some donors lacked HLA typing at each locus, the association tests relied only on the typed subset. The 87-base-pair reads could not distinguish some IMGT-functional V segments, including TRBV6-2 and TRBV6-3, so those segments were excluded. According to a later genetic analysis, donors in an Asian-associated ancestry cluster had fewer N-insertions in productive TCRs than the approximately 690-donor mean. It was suggested by the authors that the approach could potentially be generalized to other disease states and immunological phenotypes. Presence/absence analyses assumed roughly uniform sequencing depth across donors, an assumption that may not hold. Linkage disequilibrium might explain the correlated functional status among segregating V segments, but an unknown experimental factor could not be excluded. Because counts were too low, approximately 18 rarely observed V segments, including chromosome 9 orphons, were excluded from the earlier analysis of 587 of the donors. A further reported finding was that TCR beta sequences accurately predicted the HLA-A and HLA-B alleles for most subjects in the first cohort. Three of the identified cytomegalovirus-associated TCR beta chains were confirmed in vitro to be specific for cytomegalovirus antigens. The cohort was sequenced for TCR beta chains only, and without alpha or paired-chain data the features that could be detected were limited. Most TCR sequences were seen in very few donors, while some public TCRs were found in many individuals. In both the original and validation cohorts, the classifier was reported to diagnose cytomegalovirus status with high specificity and sensitivity. A later analysis found that TCR association rates varied across HLA loci, with DRB1 alleles showing the most associated TCRs and HLA-C alleles the fewest. An earlier analysis of 587 of the donors showed that most TCR beta V segments appeared in productive rearrangements either about 87% or about 30% of the time, which broadly matched IMGT annotations. A later analysis reported that several top co-occurrence clusters appeared linked to parvovirus B19, influenza, CMV and Epstein-Barr virus. When HLA alleles, especially DR and DQ, strongly co-occurred, attributing TCR associations to individual alleles was difficult. A cluster of highly shared sequence variants was judged likely to represent a technical artifact of the sequencing pipeline.

The library was produced with the immunoSEQ multiplex PCR assay. The multiplex PCR relied on a mix of 60 forward primers for TCR Vbeta segments and 13 reverse primers for TCR Jbeta segments. A multiplex PCR assay on genomic DNA amplified the CDR3 region of rearranged TCR beta genes. The amplified TCR beta libraries were sequenced on the Illumina HiSeq System as 87-base-pair reads. The study's processing was this. A later analysis tallied 70 million to 100 million unique TCR beta chains across the approximately 670 repertoires, and around 9.9 million of those chains were shared by two or more donors. A nearest-neighbor algorithm error-corrected the raw reads and collapsed the reads into unique sequences, merging closely related sequences to remove PCR and sequencing errors. Alignment of CDR3 sequences to IMGT reference sequences was used to assign V, D and J gene segments. Each retained sequence needed at least a six-nucleotide match to both a V gene segment and a J gene segment. A rearrangement counted as productive if the CDR3 had no stop codons and remained in frame with V and J, and every other rearrangement counted as non-productive. Following IMGT convention, CDR3 was defined as the stretch from the second conserved V-encoded cysteine up to the conserved J-encoded phenylalanine. In an earlier analysis of around 540 of the donors, sequences lacking an unambiguous match to a single V gene segment were excluded. In an earlier analysis of approximately 500 of the donors, a V segment was called functional when productive rearrangements were above 56.7%, and segregating when the standard deviation between donors exceeded 5%. A statistical classification framework was built to diagnose cytomegalovirus status from the catalog of TCR beta chain sequences. V and J gene assignment, in a later analysis, came from comparing TCR nucleotide sequences with IMGT/GENE-DB human TR gene sequences. In a later analysis, CDR3 sequences and most-parsimonious VDJ recombination scenarios were assigned using the TCRdist pipeline. In a later analysis, every TCR beta chain was defined by the combination of its CDR3 amino acid sequence and its V-gene family, and reads without a unique V-gene family were dropped. A later analysis removed nearly 600 highly shared, low-generation-probability nucleotide sequences to deal with suspected cross-contamination and a sequencing artifact. For each public chain, a later analysis derived a clonal expansion index from normalized ranks of inferred template counts within each repertoire. In a later analysis, generation probabilities were computed with a VDJ recombination model fitted to out-of-frame rearrangements, and the resulting probabilities were checked against IGoR. In a later analysis, TCR-TCR, TCR-HLA and TCR-CMV co-occurrence was scored with hypergeometric tests, and a repertoire-size bias correction was applied to TCR pairs. False discovery rates were estimated in a later analysis by permuting HLA or CMV assignments 20 times. A later analysis grouped co-occurring TCRs with DBSCAN, adding TCRdist sequence similarity when clustering within HLA-allele-positive subsets. Co-occurrence clustering excluded repertoires with fewer than 30,000 or more than 120,000 public chains, plus five with anomalous nucleotide sharing. In TCRdb, the immuneACCESS table is reduced to in-frame sequences with V and J assigned. These tables do not hold every clone; where another copy was compared, an unresolved V gene accounts for under half, and the others remain unexplained. D and trimming come from the DNA, and the V and J calls and clone size come from that table. Counted in this sample were some 140,000 clones; 80% of them appeared once. The ten largest clones add up to about 2% of the sample.

CDR1 and CDR2 (MNHNY, SVGAGI) derive from the germline V gene (reference sequence). The germline V and J ends show losses of 6 bases and 6 bases respectively, and no gene match explains 9 bases of the junction. The CDR3 runs 14 amino acids, cysteine and phenylalanine included. Only CDR3 DNA remains: 42 bases, in frame from the first base. The chain was built from TRBV6-6 and TRBJ2-7; TRBD1 fits 9 bases in the junction. Material: PBMCs. The receptor comes from a young man in good health and CMV-seronegative. The CDR3 has the sequence CASRQYTGGGEQYF. DNA sequence: TGTGCCAGCAGACAATATACAGGGGGCGGCGAGCAGTACTTC.